The 23 T cell receptor beta chains given below trace back to one sample, sequenced in a study of blood T cell repertoires in COVID-19. Assay used: immunoSEQ multiplex PCR; TCRdb lists only in-frame clones, some missing. Altogether around 100,000 clones are present, roughly 87% being singletons, with the ten largest covering around 5%. Material for sequencing was peripheral blood. These receptor sequences come from a woman aged 45-65 years with COVID-19, enrolled during active disease.

The CDR3 sequence is CASSERQGGYTF. CDR3 bases: TGTGCCAGCAGTGAACGGCAGGGCGGCTACACCTTC. V gene TRBV2 combines with J gene TRBJ1-2, with D possibly TRBD1 on 5 matching bases. The CDR3 has 12 residues. The V and J ends lost 2 bases and 8 bases respectively, with 9 bases between them. CDR1 is SNHLY, CDR2 FYNNEI, per germline.

V usage is TRBV3-1 (or the pseudogene TRBV3-2) and J usage is TRBJ2-2; weak D call: TRBD2 (5 bases). CDR3 length equals 12 residues. Germline V gives CDR1 LGHDT, CDR2 YNNKEL (reference sequence). The V end was cut by 6 bases, the J end by 4 bases, with 6 bases between. The CDR3 is CASRGSTGELFF. The CDR3 nucleotides read TGTGCCAGCAGGGGGAGCACCGGGGAGCTGTTTTTT.

This chain uses TRBV3-1 (or the pseudogene TRBV3-2) with TRBJ1-6; TRBD1 matches at 8 bases. Trimming cost V 1 base and J 13 bases; bases outside gene matches: 6. The CDR3 length is 14 residues. CDR1 and CDR2 (germline): LGHDT, YNNKEL (reference sequence). The CDR3 coding sequence is TGTGCCAGCAGCCAAGGACAGGGGATCGTCCCCCTCCACTTT. Translation: CASSQGQGIVPLHF.

The CDR3 nucleotides are TGTGCCAGCCACAGGGTACTCACAGATACGCAGTATTTT. Protein: CASHRVLTDTQYF. The chain carries TRBV2 and TRBJ2-3, with a weak D call TRBD1 (6 bases). CDR3 size: 13 residues. CDR1 is SNHLY, CDR2 FYNNEI, per germline. Trimming left V 8 bases short and J 2 bases short, with 11 bases between.

The chain employs TRBV14 and TRBJ1-2; D unresolved. Trimming removed 1 base from V and 3 bases from J, with 9 bases in between. CDR1 and CDR2 from the germline V gene are SGHDN and FVKESK. The CDR3 contains 14 residues. The CDR3 region has the DNA TGTGCCAGCAGCCAAGCCATGGTAGACTATGGCTACACCTTC. Residues: CASSQAMVDYGYTF.

The chain joins TRBV19 to TRBJ2-7; 9 bases line up with TRBD2. The CDR3 sequence is 14 residues long. In germline, CDR1 is LNHDA, CDR2 SQIVND (reference sequence). The trim removed 5 bases at V and 2 bases at J, leaving 4 bases unmatched. CDR3 in DNA: TGTGCCAGTAGTGGGGAGCGGGGGGCCTACGAGCAGTACTTC. It yields the protein CASSGERGAYEQYF.

Here the CDR3 DNA reads TGTGCCTGGAGTCCCGGGACTAGGACCTACAATGAGCAGTTCTTC. It specifies CAWSPGTRTYNEQFF. V and J are TRBV30 and TRBJ2-1; 8 nucleotides align to TRBD2. The ends lost 2 bases at V and 2 bases at J; junction bases unmatched: 5. Per germline, CDR1 GTSNPN and CDR2 SVGIG (reference sequence). This CDR3 spans 15 amino acids.

The chain carries TRBV6-5 and TRBJ2-1; D is ambiguous. The germline V gene encodes CDR1 MNHEY and CDR2 SVGAGI. CDR3 length equals 13 residues. With 6 bases removed from V and 7 bases from J, the gap between germline ends came to 13 bases. The CDR3 region is CASRASLRNEQFF. In nucleotides, the CDR3 is TGTGCCAGCAGGGCCTCCTTGAGGAATGAGCAGTTCTTC.

The chain uses TRBV19 and TRBJ1-4, with D possibly matching TRBD1 (6 bases). Germline V gene sequence: CDR1 LNHDA, CDR2 SQIVND (reference sequence). This CDR3 region has 16 residues. Trimming cost V 7 bases and J 0 bases, with 15 bases left between them. The CDR3 here is CASTHGQTATNEKLFF. CDR3 DNA: TGTGCCAGTACCCACGGACAGACAGCAACTAATGAAAAACTGTTTTTT.

The rearrangement joins TRBV19 to TRBJ1-1; D unresolved. This CDR3 spans 13 amino acids. V lost 7 bases, J lost 5 bases, and 14 bases lay in between. CDR1 and CDR2 from the germline V gene are LNHDA and SQIVND (reference sequence). CDR3 sequence: CASIGPLWTEAFF. The CDR3 DNA reads as TGTGCCAGTATTGGGCCTCTCTGGACTGAAGCTTTCTTT.

The chain's CDR3 is CSVEDREGANYGYTF. The DNA for the CDR3 is TGCAGCGTTGAAGATCGGGAGGGGGCGAACTATGGCTACACCTTC. The chain uses TRBV29-1 and TRBJ1-2; 7 positions agree with TRBD1. CDR3 size: 15 residues. V lost 0 bases to trimming and J lost 2 bases; unmatched junction nucleotides: 6. In germline, CDR1 is SQVTM, CDR2 ANQGSEA. Using reference TRBV29-1 and TRBJ1-2 for the parts outside the CDR3, the full variable domain is SAVISQKPSRDICQRGTSLTIQCQVDSQVTMMFWYRQQPGQSLTLIATANQGSEATYESGFVIDKFPISRPNLTFSTLTVSNMSPEDSSIYLCSVEDREGANYGYTFGSGTRLTVV.

This clone was recorded a few times. At the DNA level, this CDR3 is encoded by other sequences in the same sample as well. CDR3 residues: CASSFQGANEKLFF. CDR3 bases: TGTGCCAGCAGCTTCCAAGGAGCTAATGAAAAACTGTTTTTT. This rearrangement joins TRBV7-9 to TRBJ1-4; D not resolved. Trimming removed 3 bases from V and 3 bases from J, with 8 bases in between. Germline CDR1 SEHNR, CDR2 FQNEAQ (reference sequence). The CDR3 is 14 residues long.

V usage is TRBV7-2 and J usage is TRBJ2-7; the D gene is possibly TRBD1 (6 bases). Trimming took 3 bases from V and 0 from J, leaving 9 bases between them. The CDR3 consists of 14 residues. Germline CDR1 reads SGHTA; CDR2 reads FQGNSA. The CDR3 region is CASSFLGGSYEQYF. In DNA form, the CDR3 reads TGTGCCAGCAGCTTCTTAGGGGGCTCCTACGAGCAGTACTTC. The variable domain in full, completed from reference TRBV7-2 and TRBJ2-7, reads GAGVSQSPSNKVTEKGKDVELRCDPISGHTALYWYRQSLGQGLEFLIYFQGNSAPDKSGLPSDRFSAERTGGSVSTLTIQRTQQEDSAVYLCASSFLGGSYEQYFGPGTRLTVT.

CDR3 amino acids: CASSPQGGETQYF. The DNA for the CDR3 is TGTGCCAGCAGTCCACAGGGCGGGGAGACCCAGTACTTC. The chain links TRBV12-3 or TRBV12-4 to TRBJ2-5; weak D call: TRBD1 (6 bases). The CDR3 loop spans 13 amino acids. V lost 5 bases, J lost 5 bases, and 12 bases lay in between.

V is TRBV13 and J is TRBJ2-7, with D maybe TRBD1 (7 bases). Per the germline V gene, CDR1 is PRHDT and CDR2 is FYEKMQ (reference sequence). This CDR3 is built from 14 residues. V was clipped by 5 bases and J by 5 bases, with 16 bases between them. The CDR3 DNA reads TGTGCCAGCAGCCGCGACAGGGCGGGACACGAGCAGTACTTC. This translates into CASSRDRAGHEQYF.

V is TRBV13 and J is TRBJ1-6; maybe TRBD1 (5 bases). V lost 1 base, J lost 7 bases, and 11 bases lay in between. This CDR3 contains 15 residues. Germline values: CDR1 PRHDT, CDR2 FYEKMQ (reference sequence). The CDR3 region is CASSLDPGSNSPLHF. CDR3 DNA: TGTGCCAGCAGCTTAGATCCAGGGTCCAATTCACCCCTCCACTTT.

The chain recombines TRBV6-1 with TRBJ1-6; D ambiguous. Germline V gives CDR1 MNHNS, CDR2 SASEGT. V was shortened by 2 bases and J by 9 bases, with 14 bases between the two germline ends. CDR3 size: 15 residues. CDR3 region: CASSELGRYGSPLHF. The CDR3 DNA follows: TGTGCCAGCAGTGAATTGGGCAGGTACGGTTCACCCCTCCACTTT.

V usage is TRBV12-3 or TRBV12-4 and J usage is TRBJ2-2; D call uncertain. V was trimmed by 2 bases and J by 4 bases, leaving 5 bases between them. The CDR3 is made up of 13 amino acids. CDR3 loop: CASSLRSTGELFF. In DNA form, the CDR3 reads TGTGCCAGCAGTTTACGGAGCACCGGGGAGCTGTTTTTT.

The chain uses TRBV2 and TRBJ2-7; D is possibly TRBD1 (5 bases). The V and J ends lost 7 bases and 7 bases respectively, with 11 bases between them. The CDR3 length is 11 residues. The germline CDR1 and CDR2 sequences are SNHLY and FYNNEI. Here the CDR3 reads CASMQGREQYF. CDR3 nucleotides: TGTGCCAGCATGCAGGGCAGGGAGCAGTACTTC.

J is TRBJ1-2 and V is TRBV7-9, with 7 positions matching TRBD1. The V gene's germline CDR1 is SEHNR and CDR2 FQNEAQ (reference sequence). Trimming removed 6 bases from V and 3 bases from J; junction bases left unmatched: 7. The length of the CDR3 is 14 residues. The CDR3 nucleotides read TGTGCCAGCAGTCACAGGGGATCGGACTATGGCTACACCTTC. Its protein is CASSHRGSDYGYTF.

This chain links TRBV19 with TRBJ1-5; tentatively, D is TRBD1 (5 bases). This CDR3 has 14 residues. V was trimmed by 3 bases and J by 6 bases, leaving 12 bases between them. CDR1 LNHDA and CDR2 SQIVND come from the germline V gene (reference sequence). The CDR3: CASSIPGRAQPQHF. The CDR3 DNA follows: TGTGCCAGTAGTATCCCAGGGAGGGCTCAGCCCCAGCATTTT.

The count of this clone is one. The chain links TRBV7-2 to TRBJ1-2; TRBD1 is a possible D gene (5 bases). Trimming stripped 4 bases from V and 8 bases from J, with 20 bases between. CDR1 is SGHTA and CDR2 is FQGNSA in the germline V gene. This CDR3 region has 15 residues. CDR3 nucleotide sequence: TGTGCCAGCAGCTCATATGAGACAGCCTCGACGGGCTACACCTTC. It encodes CASSSYETASTGYTF.

The CDR3 region is CASSFSGENIQYF. CDR3 nucleotide sequence: TGTGCCAGCAGTTTCTCAGGGGAAAACATTCAGTACTTC. V is TRBV12-3 or TRBV12-4 and J is TRBJ2-4; TRBD1 is a possible D gene (6 bases). V lost 3 bases to trimming and J lost 5 bases, with 8 bases between them. The CDR3 spans 13 residues.